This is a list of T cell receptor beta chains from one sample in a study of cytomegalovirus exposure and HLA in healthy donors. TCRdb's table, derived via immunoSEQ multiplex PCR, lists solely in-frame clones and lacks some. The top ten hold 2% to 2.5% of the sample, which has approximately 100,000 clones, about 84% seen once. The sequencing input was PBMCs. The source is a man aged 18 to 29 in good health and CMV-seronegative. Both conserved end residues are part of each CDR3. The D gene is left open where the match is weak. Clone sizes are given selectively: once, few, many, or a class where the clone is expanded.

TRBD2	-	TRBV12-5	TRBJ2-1	TGTGCTAGTGGCCCCCCAGGAGCGGGGGCCCCCAATGAGCAGTTCTTC	CASGPPGAGAPNEQFF
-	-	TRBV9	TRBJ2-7	TGTGCCAGCAGCGTAGGGGGCGCGGGGTACGAGCAGTACTTC	CASSVGGAGYEQYF
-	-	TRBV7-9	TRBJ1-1	TGTTCCAGCAGGCGAGAACAGCCTGAAGCTTTCTTT	CSSRREQPEAFF
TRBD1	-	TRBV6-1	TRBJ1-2	TGTGCCAGCAGTGAGCCGGGACAGGGTACAGCTGGCTACACCTTC	CASSEPGQGTAGYTF
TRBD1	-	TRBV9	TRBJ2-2	TGTGCCAGCAGCGTCACAGGGGCGAACACCGGGGAGCTGTTTTTT	CASSVTGANTGELFF
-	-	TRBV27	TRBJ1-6	TGTGCCAGTAACGCCCAGGGATTTAATTCACCCCTCCACTTT	CASNAQGFNSPLHF
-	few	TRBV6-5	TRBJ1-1	TGTGCCAGCAGTTACTCCCGAGACAGGAGCACTGAAGCTTTCTTT	CASSYSRDRSTEAFF
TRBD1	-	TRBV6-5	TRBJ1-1	TGTGCCAGCAGTTACGGGGACAGGGCGGACACTGAAGCTTTCTTT	CASSYGDRADTEAFF
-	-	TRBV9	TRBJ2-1	TGTGCCAGCAGCGTAGCAGGAGGGTACCCCTACAATGAGCAGTTCTTC	CASSVAGGYPYNEQFF
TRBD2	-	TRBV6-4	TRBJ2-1	TGTGCCAGCAGTGACGAACCTAGCGGGGGCTACAATGAGCAGTTCTTC	CASSDEPSGGYNEQFF
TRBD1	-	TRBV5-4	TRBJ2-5	TGTGCCAGCAGCTCTACAGGGGGAGGAGAGACCCAGTACTTC	CASSSTGGGETQYF
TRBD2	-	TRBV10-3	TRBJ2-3	TGTGCCATCAGGCCCCTAGCGGGGTCAACTAGCGGGGGATTAAGGAGCACAGATACGCAGTATTTT	CAIRPLAGSTSGGLRSTDTQYF
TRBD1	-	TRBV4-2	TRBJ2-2	TGTGCCAGCAGCCAGGACAGGGGGGTTAACACCGGGGAGCTGTTTTTT	CASSQDRGVNTGELFF
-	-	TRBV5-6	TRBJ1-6	TGTGCCAGCAGCTTTAAGGCGGAGAATTCACCCCTCCACTTT	CASSFKAENSPLHF
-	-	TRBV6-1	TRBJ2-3	TGTGCCAGCAGTGATCGAGGAGGGACAGATACGCAGTATTTT	CASSDRGGTDTQYF
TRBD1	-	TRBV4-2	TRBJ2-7	TGTGCCAGCAGCCCCAACGCCCGTAAACAGGGGGCTGGCGAGCAGTACTTC	CASSPNARKQGAGEQYF
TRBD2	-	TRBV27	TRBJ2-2	TGTGCCAGCAGTTTAGTACCGCCTAGCGGGGGATTCGTCGGGGAGCTGTTTTTT	CASSLVPPSGGFVGELFF
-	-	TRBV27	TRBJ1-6	TGTGCCAGCAGGGTAGACAGGACAAATTCACCCCTCCACTTT	CASRVDRTNSPLHF
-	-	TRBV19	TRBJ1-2	TGTGCCAGTAGACCAGGTATAGTCTATGGCTACACCTTC	CASRPGIVYGYTF
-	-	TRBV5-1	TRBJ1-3	TGCGCCAGCAGCTTGGACGGAGTCTCTGGAAACACCATATATTTT	CASSLDGVSGNTIYF
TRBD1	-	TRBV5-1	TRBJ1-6	TGCGCCAGCAGCTCGGGACAGGGTGGGGGGGATTCACCCCTCCACTTT	CASSSGQGGGDSPLHF
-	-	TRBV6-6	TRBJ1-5	TGTGCCAGCATGGCTACAGGAGATGGTCAGCCCCAGCATTTT	CASMATGDGQPQHF
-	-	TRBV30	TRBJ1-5	TGTGCCTGGAGTGCAAACCCCCGGGAAAGAAATCAGCCCCAGCATTTT	CAWSANPRERNQPQHF
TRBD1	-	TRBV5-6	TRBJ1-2	TGTGCCAGTAACCTTTATACAGGGGGCACTAACTATGGCTACACCTTC	CASNLYTGGTNYGYTF
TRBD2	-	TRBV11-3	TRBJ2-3	TGTGCCAGCAGCTTAGGATCGGGGGGGCATACAGATACGCAGTATTTT	CASSLGSGGHTDTQYF
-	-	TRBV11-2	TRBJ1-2	TGTGCCAGCAGCTTAGCCCCAGGGGTGGGCTATGGCTACACCTTC	CASSLAPGVGYGYTF
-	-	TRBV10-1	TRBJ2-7	TGCGCCAGCAGTGATGCCCTCCACTCAGGCGAGCAGTACTTC	CASSDALHSGEQYF
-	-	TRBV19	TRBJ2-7	TGTGCCAGTAGTCCGTGGAGGGGGCACCACGAGCAGTACTTC	CASSPWRGHHEQYF
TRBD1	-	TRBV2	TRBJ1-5	TGTGCCAGCAGTGAAGTGAGGGGACAGGGGCCCCAGCATTTT	CASSEVRGQGPQHF
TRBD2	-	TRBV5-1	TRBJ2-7	TGCGCCAGCAGCTTGGAGCCTAGCGGGGGGGCTAACGAGCAGTACTTC	CASSLEPSGGANEQYF
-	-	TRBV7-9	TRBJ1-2	TGTGCCAGCAGCTTAGGGGAGGAACGTGGCTACGCCTTC	CASSLGEERGYAF
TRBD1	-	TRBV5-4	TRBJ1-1	TGTGCCAGCAGTTTCCGGGGACAGGGGCGGCCGGGGGCTGAAGCTTTCTTT	CASSFRGQGRPGAEAFF
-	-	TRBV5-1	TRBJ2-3	TGCGCCAGCAGCTTGGCCATCAGCACAGATACGCAGTATTTT	CASSLAISTDTQYF
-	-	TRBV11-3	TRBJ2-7	TGTGCCAGCAGCTTAGATCCGGGACAAGGGGGCGAGCAGTACTTC	CASSLDPGQGGEQYF
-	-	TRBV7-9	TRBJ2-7	TGTGCCAGCAGCTTGGCCGGGAGAGACGAGCAGTACTTC	CASSLAGRDEQYF
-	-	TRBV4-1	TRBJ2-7	TGCGCCAGCAGCCGGGACAACTACGAGCAGTACTTC	CASSRDNYEQYF
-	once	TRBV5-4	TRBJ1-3	TGTGCCAGCAGCTTGGCAGGGTCTGGAAACACCATATATTTT	CASSLAGSGNTIYF
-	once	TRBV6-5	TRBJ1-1	TGTGCCAGCAGTTCCACAGGGTTCGCCACTGAAGCTTTCTTT	CASSSTGFATEAFF
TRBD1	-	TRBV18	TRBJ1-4	TGTGCCAGCTCACCAGTCGCTGGGACAGGGGCTGAAAAACTGTTTTTT	CASSPVAGTGAEKLFF
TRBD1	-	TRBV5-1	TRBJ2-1	TGCGCCAGTGATCCTTCCCGGGACAGGGTCGTGAATGAGCAGTTCTTC	CASDPSRDRVVNEQFF
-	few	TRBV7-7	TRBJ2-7	TGTGCCAGCAGCTTAGGGGTTGGGAGCTCCTACGAGCAGTACTTC	CASSLGVGSSYEQYF
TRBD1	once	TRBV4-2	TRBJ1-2	TGTGCCAGCAGCCAAGATCCCGGGACAGACAAACACGCCTTC	CASSQDPGTDKHAF
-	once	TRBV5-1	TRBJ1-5	TGCGCCAGCAGCCTAGACCCGGGACAAAATCAGCCCCAGCATTTT	CASSLDPGQNQPQHF
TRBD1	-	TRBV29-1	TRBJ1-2	TGCAGCGTTGATGACAGGGGTAACTATGGCTACACCTTC	CSVDDRGNYGYTF
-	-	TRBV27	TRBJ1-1	TGTGCCAGCACAAGGGGGACTGAAGCTTTCTTT	CASTRGTEAFF
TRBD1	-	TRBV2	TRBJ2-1	TGTGCCAGCAGCCTCGGACAGGGGGACTACAATGAGCAGTTCTTC	CASSLGQGDYNEQFF
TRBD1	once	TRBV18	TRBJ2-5	TGTGCCAGCTCGCCAAACAGGGGGCGAGAGACCCAGTACTTC	CASSPNRGRETQYF
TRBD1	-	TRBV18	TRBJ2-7	TGTGCCAGCTCACCAAGCGCAGGGGGCACGTCCTACGAGCAGTACTTC	CASSPSAGGTSYEQYF
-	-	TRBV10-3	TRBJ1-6	TGTGCCATCAGGGCCAGGGAGGGTAATTCACCCCTCCACTTT	CAIRAREGNSPLHF
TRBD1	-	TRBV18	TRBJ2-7	TGTGCCAGCTCACCGGGACAGGGTCTCCACGAGCAGTACTTC	CASSPGQGLHEQYF